These 11 T cell receptor beta chains were all obtained from the same sample, sequenced in a study of cytomegalovirus exposure and HLA in healthy donors. The PCR was carried out with 60 Vbeta primers and 13 Jbeta primers. The protocol was immunoSEQ multiplex PCR, while the TCRdb copy is restricted to in-frame clones and leaves out a portion. The sample contains over 150,000 clones, 80% to 85% of which appear only once. Sequenced sample: PBMCs. The receptors stem from a man aged 50-59 years in good health and CMV-seronegative.

The V gene is TRBV10-3, the J gene TRBJ2-7; 7 nucleotides agree with TRBD1. The CDR3 is 17 amino acids. CDR1 and CDR2 from the germline V gene are ENHRY and SYGVKD. J was trimmed by 6 bases and V by 4 bases; bases with no gene match: 18. CDR3 DNA sequence: TGTGCCATCAGTGGAACCACAGGAGACAGGGAAGCAAGCGAGCAGTACTTC. This translates into CAISGTTGDREASEQYF.

The chain links TRBV9 to TRBJ2-2, with TRBD2 matching over 7 bases. Germline V gene sequence: CDR1 SGDLS, CDR2 YYNGEE. CDR3 length: 15 amino acids. With V trimmed by 0 bases and J by 9 bases, 8 bases remained unmatched. CDR3 region: CASSVVWRETRELFF. The CDR3 DNA is TGTGCCAGCAGCGTAGTTTGGCGGGAGACAAGGGAGCTGTTTTTT.

The chain couples TRBV30 to TRBJ1-1; TRBD1 agrees at 7 bases. V lost 2 bases to trimming and J lost 3 bases; unmatched junction nucleotides: 3. CDR3 size: 13 residues. Germline lookup yields CDR1 GTSNPN and CDR2 SVGIG (reference sequence). CDR3 in amino acids: CAWSLQGDTEAFF. The DNA for the CDR3 is TGTGCCTGGAGTCTCCAGGGGGACACTGAAGCTTTCTTT. Supplemented by reference TRBV30 and TRBJ1-1, the full variable domain reads SQTIHQWPATLVQPVGSPLSLECTVEGTSNPNLYWYRQAAGRGLQLLFYSVGIGQISSEVPQNLSASRPQDRQFILSSKKLLLSDSGFYLCAWSLQGDTEAFFGQGTRLTVV.

This clone was observed a handful of times. The chain joins TRBV7-8 to TRBJ2-7; 7 positions match TRBD1. V gave up 7 bases and J gave up 4 bases; unmatched junction bases: 10. The V gene's germline CDR1 is SGHVS and CDR2 FQNEAQ. CDR3 length equals 14 residues. The CDR3 loop is CASTNNRGTYEQYF. For the CDR3, the DNA is TGTGCCAGCACCAATAACAGGGGAACATACGAGCAGTACTTC. The variable domain in full, with the rest retrieved from reference TRBV7-8 and TRBJ2-7, is GAGVSQSPRYKVAKRGQDVALRCDPISGHVSLFWYQQALGQGPEFLTYFQNEAQLDKSGLPSDRFFAERPEGSVSTLKIQRTQQEDSAVYLCASTNNRGTYEQYFGPGTRLTVT.

The chain has TRBV6-1 and TRBJ2-1; 7 bases align to TRBD2. The germline CDR1 and CDR2 sequences are MNHNS and SASEGT. V was pared by 5 bases and J by 3 bases, with 4 bases of the junction left unmatched. This CDR3 spans 14 amino acids. The chain's CDR3 is CASSTSSGYNEQFF. The CDR3 DNA follows: TGTGCCAGCAGTACGTCTAGCGGCTACAATGAGCAGTTCTTC.

The chain is built from TRBV18 and TRBJ1-3, with D perhaps matching TRBD1 (5 bases). V lost 3 bases, J lost 0 bases, and 12 bases lay in between. From germline, CDR1 is KGHSH and CDR2 LQKENI. The length of the CDR3 is 16 residues. The CDR3 here is CASSPTDSYSGNTIYF. CDR3 nucleotide sequence: TGTGCCAGCTCACCGACAGATTCGTACTCTGGAAACACCATATATTTT.

This clone came up a few times. V is TRBV6-1 and J is TRBJ1-6, with 7 bases identical to TRBD1. The CDR3 extends over 13 amino acids. Germline V gives CDR1 MNHNS, CDR2 SASEGT. V was clipped by 9 bases and J by 6 bases; unmatched bases: 5. CDR3 region: CASLGQFNSPLHF. The CDR3 DNA reads as TGTGCCAGTCTGGGACAGTTTAATTCACCCCTCCACTTT.

The genes are TRBV28 and TRBJ2-5; 7 nucleotides align to TRBD1. V was clipped by 3 bases and J by 8 bases; unmatched bases: 3. CDR3 size: 12 residues. The V gene's germline CDR1 is MDHEN and CDR2 SYDVKM. This CDR3 is CASSLTGNTQYF. The DNA of the CDR3 is TGTGCCAGCAGTTTGACAGGGAATACCCAGTACTTC.

This chain joins TRBV18 and TRBJ2-7; 14 positions match TRBD2. V lost 3 bases, J lost 6 bases, and 7 bases stayed unmatched. The germline V gene encodes CDR1 KGHSH and CDR2 LQKENI. The CDR3 spans 16 residues. CDR3 bases: TGTGCCAGCTCACCCCCCGGACTAGCGGGAGGAGGCGAGCAGTACTTC. This encodes CASSPPGLAGGGEQYF.

The V call is TRBV27, the J call TRBJ2-5; 7 nucleotides line up with TRBD2. The CDR3 is made up of 13 amino acids. The V segment lost 5 bases and the J segment 12 bases; nucleotides outside the gene matches: 12. From germline, CDR1 is MNHEY and CDR2 SMNVEV (reference sequence). The CDR3: CASSPNPGLPEYF. In nucleotides, the CDR3 is TGTGCCAGCAGTCCAAATCCGGGACTACCCGAGTACTTC.

The chain couples TRBV28 to TRBJ2-7; D unresolved. CDR3 size: 14 residues. V was trimmed by 4 bases and J by 0 bases, leaving 10 bases between them. Germline CDR1 reads MDHEN; CDR2 reads SYDVKM. CDR3 sequence reads: CASSSLHGSYEQYF. CDR3 coding DNA: TGTGCCAGCAGTTCACTACACGGCTCCTACGAGCAGTACTTC.